These 8 T cell receptor beta chains originate from one sample sequenced in a study of cytomegalovirus exposure and HLA in healthy donors. 60 Vbeta and 13 Jbeta primers were used in PCR. Sequencing used immunoSEQ multiplex PCR; TCRdb keeps in-frame clones, though not all of them. The data contain around 120,000 clones, less than 80% of them singletons. The sequenced material came from PBMCs. These receptor sequences come from a woman aged 50 to 60 in good health and CMV-seropositive.

The chain couples TRBV19 to TRBJ2-1; 8 bases are a match to TRBD2. The CDR3 is 13 residues long. V was clipped by 7 bases and J by 8 bases; unmatched bases: 7. Germline CDR1 is LNHDA and CDR2 is SQIVND (reference sequence). CDR3 protein: CASNRGLVDEQFF. DNA for the CDR3: TGTGCCAGTAACCGGGGACTAGTCGATGAGCAGTTCTTC.

The chain carries TRBV30 and TRBJ1-2, with D possibly being TRBD1 (6 bases). The CDR3 covers 14 residues. V was pared by 7 bases and J by 4 bases, with 19 bases between. Germline V gene sequence: CDR1 GTSNPN, CDR2 SVGIG (reference sequence). CDR3 amino acids: CALDSGGLVYGYTF. The CDR3 DNA follows: TGTGCCTTAGATTCGGGGGGCTTGGTCTATGGCTACACCTTC. Based on the CDR3 plus reference TRBV30 and TRBJ1-2, the full variable domain is SQTIHQWPATLVQPVGSPLSLECTVEGTSNPNLYWYRQAAGRGLQLLFYSVGIGQISSEVPQNLSASRPQDRQFILSSKKLLLSDSGFYLCALDSGGLVYGYTFGSGTRLTVV.

V is TRBV9 and J is TRBJ2-2; 9 bases align to TRBD1. V trimming: 3 bases; J trimming: 6 bases; junction bases outside the gene matches: 3. This CDR3 spans 14 amino acids. Germline values: CDR1 SGDLS, CDR2 YYNGEE. The CDR3 DNA is TGTGCCAGCAGCGGGAGACAGGGGGCCGGGGAGCTGTTTTTT. It encodes CASSGRQGAGELFF.

This clone showed up just a few times. The V gene is TRBV5-1, the J gene TRBJ2-3; 8 nucleotides align to TRBD2. Losses at the gene ends were 4 bases for V and 4 bases for J; bases not matched to a gene: 5. CDR1 is SGHRS, CDR2 YFSETQ, per germline. The CDR3 length is 14 residues. Here the CDR3 reads CASSPGGPADTQYF. The CDR3 bases are TGCGCCAGCAGCCCGGGGGGGCCGGCAGATACGCAGTATTTT.

V usage is TRBV27 and J usage is TRBJ2-1, with D perhaps matching TRBD2 (5 bases). The V and J ends lost 5 bases and 1 base respectively, with 9 bases between them. CDR3 size: 14 residues. Per the germline V gene, CDR1 is MNHEY and CDR2 is SMNVEV (reference sequence). CDR3 sequence reads: CASSQRTSYNEQFF. The DNA of the CDR3 is TGTGCCAGCAGTCAGCGGACTTCCTACAATGAGCAGTTCTTC.

The chain employs TRBV7-8 and TRBJ2-1, with TRBD1 matching over 8 bases. Germline CDR1 is SGHVS and CDR2 is FQNEAQ. The V segment lost 3 bases and the J segment 7 bases; nucleotides outside the gene matches: 11. The length of the CDR3 is 16 residues. The CDR3, as DNA: TGTGCCAGCAGCTTGGTAGGACAGGGTTTAGAGAATGAGCAGTTCTTC. Amino acids: CASSLVGQGLENEQFF.

The chain uses TRBV28 and TRBJ2-7, with no clear D. Germline V gene data show CDR1 as MDHEN and CDR2 as SYDVKM. V was shortened by 7 bases and J by 3 bases, with 7 bases between the two germline ends. This CDR3 has 11 residues. CDR3 DNA sequence: TGTGCCAGCAAATCCCACTACGAGCAGTACTTC. Translating gives CASKSHYEQYF. Filled out from reference TRBV28 and TRBJ2-7, the complete variable domain reads DVKVTQSSRYLVKRTGEKVFLECVQDMDHENMFWYRQDPGLGLRLIYFSYDVKMKEKGDIPEGYSVSREKKERFSLILESASTNQTSMYLCASKSHYEQYFGPGTRLTVT.

The chain employs TRBV5-5 and TRBJ1-2; TRBD1 agrees at 7 bases. The CDR3 contains 15 residues. The J segment lost 4 bases and the V segment lost 0 bases, leaving 6 bases of the junction unmatched. Looked up from germline, CDR1 is SGHKS and CDR2 is YYEKEE (reference sequence). The CDR3: CASSLGQGVSYGYTF. The CDR3 nucleotides read TGTGCCAGCAGCTTGGGGCAGGGGGTTAGCTATGGCTACACCTTC.